This T cell receptor (beta chain) was recorded in a study of T cells in Graves' hyperthyroidism and ophthalmopathy. Study-level background: Pretreatment peripheral blood was obtained at initial diagnosis.

RNA transcripts were the template for amplifying TCR beta CDR3 regions. First-round RT-PCR of the TCR CDR3 relied on the HTBI primer set. One entry per CDR3 protein results from TCRdb running MiXCR on the multiplex PCR reads. The table shows around 800,000 distinct CDR3 sequences, with 35% to 45% occurring only once. The CDR3 is 13 residues long. Trimming removed 7 bases at V and 4 bases at J, with 14 bases between. Germline V gene data show CDR1 as SGHNT and CDR2 as YENEEA. Diagnosis of hyperthyroidism was new in patients aged 18 to 65, and its duration was under 2 months. Pregnant or lactating patients were excluded, as were those with uncontrolled infection or other autoimmune disease. It was less than 13 ml of fresh peripheral blood that supplied the PBMCs.

The receptor's source is a man between 18 and 35 years old with Graves' hyperthyroidism. V gene TRBV11-3 combines with J gene TRBJ2-7; D remains ambiguous. The sequencing sample was made of blood. CDR3 DNA: TGTGCCAGCATCCTTTGGAGTTGTTACGAGCAGTACTTC. It translates to CASILWSCYEQYF. The whole variable domain, filled in from reference TRBV11-3 and TRBJ2-7, reads EAGVVQSPRYKIIEKKQPVAFWCNPISGHNTLYWYLQNLGQGPELLIRYENEEAVDDSQLPKDRFSAERLKGVDSTLKIQPAELGDSAVYLCASILWSCYEQYFGPGTRLTVT.